These T cell receptor beta chains were read from a single sample in a study. Via MiXCR, TCRdb re-called the 5' RACE reads, giving one row per CDR3 protein. The data contain some 40,000 distinct CDR3 sequences, roughly 23% of them singletons. The specimen sequenced was Tregs sorted from a lymph node. The receptor source for this set is a female donor with breast cancer. Both conserved end residues are part of each CDR3. Each record gives: clone size, J gene, D gene, V gene, CDR3 protein, CDR3 DNA. D genes are given only for firm matches. Clone sizes are given selectively: once, few, many, or a class where the clone is expanded.

>-|TRBJ2-5|-|TRBV6-5
CASGQPGQQGTQYF
TGTGCCAGCGGTCAACCGGGCCAACAAGGGACCCAGTACTTC
>-|TRBJ2-5|-|TRBV28
CASSLISEETQYF
TGTGCCAGCAGTTTAATCTCCGAAGAGACCCAGTACTTC
>-|TRBJ2-3|-|TRBV27
CASRGLPDTQYF
TGTGCCAGCAGGGGACTCCCAGATACGCAGTATTTT
>-|TRBJ2-2|-|TRBV12-3/TRBV12-4
CASSLSLGDTNTGELFF
TGTGCCAGCAGTTTAAGCCTAGGGGACACGAACACCGGGGAGCTGTTTTTT
>many|TRBJ2-6|-|TRBV20-1
CSASLRAGANVLTF
TGCAGTGCTAGCTTAAGGGCTGGGGCCAACGTCCTGACTTTC
>-|TRBJ2-7|-|TRBV2
CASSEEYTYEQYF
TGTGCCAGCAGTGAAGAGTATACCTACGAGCAGTACTTC
>-|TRBJ1-4|-|TRBV20-1
CSARELGELFF
TGCAGTGCTAGAGAGTTGGGCGAACTGTTTTTT
>few|TRBJ1-3|-|TRBV12-3/TRBV12-4
CASSLGGGGNTIYF
TGTGCCAGCAGTTTAGGAGGGGGGGGAAACACCATATATTTT
>few|TRBJ2-7|-|TRBV27
CASSWSSYEQYF
TGTGCCAGCAGTTGGAGCTCCTACGAGCAGTACTTC
>-|TRBJ1-1|TRBD1|TRBV5-1
CASSVGQENEAFF
TGCGCCAGCAGCGTGGGACAGGAAAATGAAGCTTTCTTT